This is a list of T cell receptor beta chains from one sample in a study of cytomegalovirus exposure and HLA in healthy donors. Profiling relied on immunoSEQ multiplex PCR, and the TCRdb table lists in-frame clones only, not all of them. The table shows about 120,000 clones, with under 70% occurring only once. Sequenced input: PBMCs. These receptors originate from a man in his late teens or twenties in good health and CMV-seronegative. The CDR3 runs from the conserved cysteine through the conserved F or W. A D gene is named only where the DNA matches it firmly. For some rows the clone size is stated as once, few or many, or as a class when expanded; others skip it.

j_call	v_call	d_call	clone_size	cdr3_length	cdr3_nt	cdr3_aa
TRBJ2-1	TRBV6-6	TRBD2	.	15	TGTGCCAGCAGACTGACTAGCGGGATTTACAATGAGCAGTTCTTC	CASRLTSGIYNEQFF
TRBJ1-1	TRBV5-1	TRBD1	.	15	TGCGCCAGCAGCCGCCGGACAGGGGACTACGAGGGGGCTTTCTTT	CASSRRTGDYEGAFF
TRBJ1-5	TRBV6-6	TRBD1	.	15	TGTGCCAGCAGTTACGTCGACAGGGGGAATCAGCCCCAGCATTTT	CASSYVDRGNQPQHF
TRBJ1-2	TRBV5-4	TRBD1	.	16	TGTGCCAGCAGCGCCCCCGGGACAGGGGTTAACTATGGCTACACCTTC	CASSAPGTGVNYGYTF
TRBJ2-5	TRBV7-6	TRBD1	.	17	TGTGCCAGCAGCCCCCCTGACGGGACAGGGAAGGAAGAGACCCAGTACTTC	CASSPPDGTGKEETQYF
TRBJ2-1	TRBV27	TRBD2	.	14	TGTGCCAGCAGTTCGGGACTAGCGGGAGTTGAGCAGTTCTTC	CASSSGLAGVEQFF
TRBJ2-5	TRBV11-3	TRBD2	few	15	TGTGCCAGCAGCCCGGGGAGGGCGGGTCAAGAGACCCAGTACTTC	CASSPGRAGQETQYF
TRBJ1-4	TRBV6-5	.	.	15	TGTGCCAGCAGTCAAAGGAGGGTCCCTAATGAAAAACTGTTTTTT	CASSQRRVPNEKLFF
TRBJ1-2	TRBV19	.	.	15	TGTGCCAGTAGACGTGGCGACACTCTTTTCTATGGCTACACCTTC	CASRRGDTLFYGYTF
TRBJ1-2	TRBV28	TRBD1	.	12	TGTGCCAGCAGTTGGGACAGTAATGGCTACACCTTC	CASSWDSNGYTF
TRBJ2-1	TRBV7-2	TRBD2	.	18	TGTGCCAGCAGCTTAGTGGGGACTAGCGGGAGGGCCTACAATGAGCAGTTCTTC	CASSLVGTSGRAYNEQFF
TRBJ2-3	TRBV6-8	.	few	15	TGTGCCAGCATTCAGCGGGTTTCCTTCACAGATACGCAGTATTTT	CASIQRVSFTDTQYF
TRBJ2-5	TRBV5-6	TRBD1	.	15	TGTGCCAGCAGCTTTGCCCGGACAGGGGGTCAGACCCAGTACTTC	CASSFARTGGQTQYF
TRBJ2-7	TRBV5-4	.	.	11	TGTGCCAGCAGCACCGGGTACGAGCAGTACTTC	CASSTGYEQYF
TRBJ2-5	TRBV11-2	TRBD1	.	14	TGTGCCAGCAGTTCGGGACAGGGGTGGGCGACCCAGTACTTC	CASSSGQGWATQYF
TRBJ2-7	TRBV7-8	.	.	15	TGTGCCAGCAGCGAAGGTAGGGGCGGAACCTACGAGCAGTACTTC	CASSEGRGGTYEQYF
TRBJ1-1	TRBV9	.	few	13	TGTGCCAGCAGCGTACCTGTGAACACTGAAGCTTTCTTT	CASSVPVNTEAFF
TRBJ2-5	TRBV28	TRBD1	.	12	TGTGCCAGCAGCACCACAGGGGTGGAGCAGTACTTC	CASSTTGVEQYF
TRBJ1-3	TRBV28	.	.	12	TGTGCCAGCTCTTCCCTGGGAAACACCATATATTTT	CASSSLGNTIYF
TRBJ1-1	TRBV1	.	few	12	TGCACCAGCAGCCAAGGGGAGACTGAAGCTTTCTTT	CTSSQGETEAFF
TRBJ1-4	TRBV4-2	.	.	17	TGTGCCAGCAGCCAACTCGACGGACAGACAACTAATGAAAAACTGTTTTTT	CASSQLDGQTTNEKLFF
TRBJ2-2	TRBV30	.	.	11	TGTGCCTGGGAGGTCGCCGGGGAGCTGTTTTTT	CAWEVAGELFF
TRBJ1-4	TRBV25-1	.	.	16	TGTGCCAGCAGTGAATCCCATAGGACAGCTAATGAAAAACTGTTTTTT	CASSESHRTANEKLFF
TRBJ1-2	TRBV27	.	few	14	TGTGCCAGCAGTTTATCAGGCAGGCCTTATGGCTACACCTTC	CASSLSGRPYGYTF
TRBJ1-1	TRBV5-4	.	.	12	TGTGCCAGCAGCCTAAGGGGTACTGAAGCTTTCTTT	CASSLRGTEAFF
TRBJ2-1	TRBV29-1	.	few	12	TGCAGCGTGTTACCGTACGGGAGTGAGCAGTTCTTC	CSVLPYGSEQFF
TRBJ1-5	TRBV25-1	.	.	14	TGTGCCAGCAGTGGGCAGGGGAACAATCAGCCCCAGCATTTT	CASSGQGNNQPQHF
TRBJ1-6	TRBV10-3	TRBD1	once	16	TGTGCCATCAGTGAGGCAAGGGACAGGGGTAATTCACCCCTCCACTTT	CAISEARDRGNSPLHF
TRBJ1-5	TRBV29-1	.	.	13	TGCAGCGTTGACACGGGGGGCAATCAGCCCCAGCATTTT	CSVDTGGNQPQHF
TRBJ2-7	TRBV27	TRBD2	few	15	TGTGCCAGCAGTTCCGTTGGGGCGGGAGCCTACGAGCAGTACTTC	CASSSVGAGAYEQYF
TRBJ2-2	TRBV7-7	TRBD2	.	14	TGTGCCAGCAGGTTAGCGGGAGCCACCGGGGAGCTGTTTTTT	CASRLAGATGELFF